Listed below are T cell receptor beta chains from one sample, sequenced in a study of Graves' ophthalmopathy and Graves' hyperthyroidism. TCRdb re-analysed the multiplex PCR reads in MiXCR, keeping a single row per CDR3 protein. This table has about 210,000 distinct CDR3 sequences, approximately 28% appearing once. The sequencing sample was made of peripheral blood. These receptors were taken from a man aged 50 or older with Graves' ophthalmopathy. CDR3s include the opening cysteine and the closing phenylalanine or tryptophan. D genes are given only for firm matches. Some rows mark clone size as missing; the rest say once, few, many or name a class of expanded clone.

>TRBD2|TRBV7-2|many|TRBJ2-7
CASSPLLTSGRTYEQYF
TGTGCCAGCAGCCCCCTCTTGACTAGCGGGAGGACCTACGAGCAGTACTTC
>TRBD1|TRBV5-1|many|TRBJ2-7
CASSIGQGSYEQYF
TGCGCCAGCAGCATAGGACAGGGCTCCTACGAGCAGTACTTC
>-|TRBV19|many|TRBJ2-4
CASSIFENIQYF
TGTGCCAGTAGTATTTTCGAAAACATTCAGTACTTC
>TRBD2|TRBV6-1|-|TRBJ2-7
CASSPPSGAGEQYF
TGTGCCAGCAGTCCTCCTAGCGGGGCTGGGGAGCAGTACTTC
>-|TRBV19|many|TRBJ1-5
CASSPLDYSNQPQHF
TGTGCCAGTAGTCCGCTAGATTATAGCAATCAGCCCCAGCATTTT
>TRBD1|TRBV28|-|TRBJ2-7
CASSIPGQNVYEQYF
TGTGCCAGCAGTATTCCGGGACAGAACGTCTACGAGCAGTACTTC
>-|TRBV16|-|TRBJ1-1
CASSQLEDTEAFF
TGTGCCAGCAGCCAATTAGAGGACACTGAAGCTTTCTTT
>-|TRBV7-6|many|TRBJ1-1
CASRGAGTEAFF
TGTGCCAGCAGGGGGGCAGGTACTGAAGCTTTCTTT
>TRBD1|TRBV29-1|many|TRBJ2-5
CSVETGVETQYF
TGCAGCGTTGAAACAGGGGTAGAGACCCAGTACTTC
>TRBD1|TRBV11-1|once|TRBJ2-5
CASSSRTPGQGAEKTQYF
TGTGCCAGCAGCTCGAGAACACCGGGACAGGGGGCGGAAAAGACCCAGTACTTC
>-|TRBV3-1|-|TRBJ2-7
CASWGAAPLTYEQYF
TGTGCCAGCTGGGGGGCGGCACCCCTTACCTACGAGCAGTACTTC
>-|TRBV6-1|many|TRBJ2-5
CASRDPNYQWGETQYF
TGTGCCAGCAGAGATCCCAATTACCAGTGGGGGGAGACCCAGTACTTC
>TRBD1|TRBV5-4|many|TRBJ2-5
CASSSRTGPWTQYF
TGTGCCAGCAGCTCCAGGACAGGTCCATGGACCCAGTACTTC
>TRBD1|TRBV12-3/TRBV12-4|many|TRBJ1-2
CASSRTGSYGYTF
TGTGCCAGCAGTAGGACAGGGAGCTATGGCTACACCTTC
>TRBD1|TRBV7-8|many|TRBJ2-7
CASSLGFGTGSTYEQYF
TGTGCCAGCAGCTTAGGGTTCGGGACAGGGTCCACCTACGAGCAGTACTTC
>TRBD1|TRBV28|-|TRBJ1-1
CASSLPGTGTEAFF
TGTGCCAGCAGTTTACCGGGGACAGGCACTGAAGCTTTCTTT
>TRBD2|TRBV19|-|TRBJ2-4
CASSIVDGRAKNIQYF
TGTGCCAGTAGTATAGTCGACGGGAGGGCCAAAAACATTCAGTACTTC
>-|TRBV27|-|TRBJ1-2
CASSFIRAGGYTF
TGTGCCAGCAGTTTCATCCGGGCGGGGGGCTACACCTTC
>-|TRBV11-2|many|TRBJ1-1
CASSLDILGTEAFF
TGTGCCAGCAGCTTAGATATCTTGGGGACTGAAGCTTTCTTT
>TRBD1|TRBV6-2/TRBV6-3|-|TRBJ1-5
CASSSGTVAVQPQHF
TGTGCCAGCAGTTCCGGGACAGTGGCAGTACAGCCCCAGCATTTT
>-|TRBV3-1|many|TRBJ1-2
CASSQGHGSTGYTF
TGTGCCAGCAGCCAAGGCCATGGCTCTACTGGCTACACCTTC
>-|TRBV28|many|TRBJ2-5
CASSLGGPSGKTQYF
TGTGCCAGCAGTTTAGGAGGACCATCGGGGAAGACCCAGTACTTC
>TRBD1|TRBV19|many|TRBJ1-5
CASSPTGLGNQPQHF
TGTGCCAGTAGCCCGACAGGGCTGGGCAATCAGCCCCAGCATTTT
>TRBD1|TRBV28|-|TRBJ2-2
CASSFTFGTGETGELFF
TGTGCCAGCAGTTTTACTTTCGGGACAGGGGAGACCGGGGAGCTGTTTTTT
>-|TRBV11-3|many|TRBJ1-1
CASTVGGVSGAFF
TGTGCCAGCACCGTTGGAGGCGTTTCCGGAGCTTTCTTT
>-|TRBV12-3/TRBV12-4|many|TRBJ2-5
CASRLQADIQETQYF
TGTGCCAGCAGGCTACAGGCGGATATTCAAGAGACCCAGTACTTC
>-|TRBV28|many|TRBJ2-4
CASRLLAKNIQYF
TGTGCCAGCAGGTTACTAGCCAAAAACATTCAGTACTTC
>TRBD2|TRBV4-1|-|TRBJ2-7
CASSPGTSGTTDEQYF
TGCGCCAGCAGCCCGGGGACTAGTGGCACGACGGACGAGCAGTACTTC
>-|TRBV28|many|TRBJ1-6
CASSSRPVNSPLHF
TGTGCCAGCAGTTCAAGGCCAGTTAATTCACCCCTCCACTTT
>TRBD1|TRBV28|many|TRBJ2-7
CASDRGDSLYEQYF
TGTGCCAGCGACCGTGGGGACAGTCTCTACGAGCAGTACTTC
>TRBD1|TRBV5-1|many|TRBJ2-4
CASSLDRRGLSIQYF
TGCGCCAGCAGCTTGGATCGCAGGGGGCTTAGCATTCAGTACTTC
>-|TRBV19|-|TRBJ2-3
CASSIGDTQYF
TGTGCCAGTAGTATTGGCGATACGCAGTATTTT
>-|TRBV29-1|many|TRBJ2-5
CSVEDPLGGQETQYF
TGCAGCGTTGAAGATCCTCTCGGGGGCCAAGAGACCCAGTACTTC
>-|TRBV9|few|TRBJ1-1
CASSPTGPMNTEAFF
TGTGCCAGCAGCCCAACCGGGCCCATGAACACTGAAGCTTTCTTT
>-|TRBV12-3/TRBV12-4|-|TRBJ1-1
CASSFWGRTEAFF
TGTGCCAGCAGTTTTTGGGGGCGGACTGAAGCTTTCTTT
>-|TRBV3-1|many|TRBJ2-7
CASSHQLTAEGVRLYF
TGTGCCAGCAGCCACCAGCTAACAGCCGAGGGGGTTAGGCTGTACTTC
>-|TRBV6-2/TRBV6-3|few|TRBJ2-5
CASSYNRWRTQYF
TGTGCCAGCAGTTACAACAGGTGGAGGACCCAGTACTTC
>-|TRBV12-3/TRBV12-4|many|TRBJ1-2
CASSLEINYGYTF
TGTGCCAGCAGTTTAGAAATTAACTATGGCTACACCTTC
>-|TRBV11-3|many|TRBJ2-7
CASSLDLGNSYEQYF
TGTGCCAGCAGCTTAGATCTTGGGAACTCCTACGAGCAGTACTTC
>TRBD1|TRBV11-2|many|TRBJ1-2
CASSPQGGNYGYTF
TGTGCCAGCAGCCCACAGGGGGGCAACTATGGCTACACCTTC
>TRBD1|TRBV30|many|TRBJ2-5
CALVKGTGLETQYF
TGTGCCCTGGTAAAGGGGACAGGGTTGGAGACCCAGTACTTC
>TRBD2|TRBV3-1|many|TRBJ2-7
CASSHLLGLAGNYEQYF
TGTGCCAGCAGCCACCTCCTGGGGCTAGCGGGGAACTACGAGCAGTACTTC
>-|TRBV20-1|many|TRBJ2-5
CSASYGETQYF
TGCAGTGCTAGTTACGGGGAGACCCAGTACTTC
>-|TRBV10-3|many|TRBJ2-5
CAISLSGAETQYF
TGTGCCATCAGTCTCTCAGGGGCAGAGACCCAGTACTTC
>-|TRBV19|few|TRBJ2-7
CASSIMARTYEQYF
TGTGCCAGTAGTATAATGGCAAGGACCTACGAGCAGTACTTC
>-|TRBV4-1|many|TRBJ2-4
CASSQDHGGGAKNIQYF
TGCGCCAGCAGCCAAGATCACGGAGGGGGTGCCAAAAACATTCAGTACTTC
>-|TRBV6-1|-|TRBJ1-2
CASSQFKRGAGNGYTF
TGTGCCAGCAGCCAATTCAAGAGGGGCGCGGGGAATGGCTACACCTTC
>-|TRBV27|many|TRBJ2-4
CASIEGKNIQYF
TGTGCCAGCATAGAAGGCAAAAACATTCAGTACTTC
>-|TRBV20-1|few|TRBJ1-1
CSAAQTVEAFF
TGCAGTGCGGCACAAACTGTCGAAGCTTTCTTT
>-|TRBV7-2|many|TRBJ1-6
CASSFLSWGPGSYNSPLHF
TGTGCCAGCAGCTTCCTATCGTGGGGCCCGGGCTCCTATAATTCACCCCTCCACTTT
>-|TRBV20-1|many|TRBJ2-7
CSARDLLRTLGEQYF
TGCAGTGCTAGAGATCTGCTCAGGACTCTCGGGGAGCAGTACTTC
>-|TRBV7-8|many|TRBJ1-5
CASSFRVRDQPQHF
TGTGCCAGCAGCTTCCGGGTCAGGGATCAGCCCCAGCATTTT
>-|TRBV29-1|-|TRBJ1-2
CSGGGSDGYTF
TGCAGCGGGGGAGGGAGCGATGGCTACACCTTC
>-|TRBV10-3|many|TRBJ2-7
CAISRSSYEQYF
TGTGCCATCAGTCGAAGTAGCTACGAGCAGTACTTC
>-|TRBV24-1|few|TRBJ2-5
CATATGIEETQYF
TGTGCCACCGCGACGGGCATCGAAGAGACCCAGTACTTC
>TRBD1|TRBV25-1|few|TRBJ1-1
CANWVDRANTEAFF
TGTGCCAACTGGGTGGACAGGGCGAACACTGAAGCTTTCTTT
>TRBD1|TRBV6-2/TRBV6-3|many|TRBJ2-7
CASSSPDRGNYEQYF
TGTGCCAGCAGTTCACCGGACAGGGGAAACTACGAGCAGTACTTC
>-|TRBV30|many|TRBJ2-7
CAWSDTYEQYF
TGTGCCTGGAGTGACACCTACGAGCAGTACTTC
>-|TRBV19|many|TRBJ1-5
CASTWGENQPQHF
TGTGCCAGCACATGGGGCGAGAATCAGCCCCAGCATTTT